The present T cell receptor (beta chain) was sequenced within a study of T-cell memory formation after mild COVID-19. The study's findings and limits: A second wave of clones peaked on day 37, and their SARS-CoV-2 specificity went unconfirmed.

cDNA libraries for TCR alpha and TCR beta, carrying sample barcodes and UMIs, came from 5'RACE with constant-segment primers. TCRdb used MiXCR to reprocess the 5' RACE reads, holding one entry per CDR3 protein. The sample records approximately 430,000 distinct CDR3 sequences, less than 25% being singletons. The CDR3 runs 13 residues. The V end was cut by 2 bases, the J end by 5 bases, with 9 bases between. The sample holds many counts of this clonotype. The antigen remains undetermined. The chain combines TRBV12-3 or TRBV12-4 with TRBJ2-5; D unresolved. The material sequenced was PBMCs or a T cell subset sorted from them (not recorded which). This sequence was found in an adult woman who had mild COVID-19 (a few samples of this study predate the infection). Cell type and time point are not known. As DNA, the CDR3 is TGTGCCAGCAGTTTACAGGATCGGGAGACCCAGTACTTC. Translated, it gives CASSLQDRETQYF.